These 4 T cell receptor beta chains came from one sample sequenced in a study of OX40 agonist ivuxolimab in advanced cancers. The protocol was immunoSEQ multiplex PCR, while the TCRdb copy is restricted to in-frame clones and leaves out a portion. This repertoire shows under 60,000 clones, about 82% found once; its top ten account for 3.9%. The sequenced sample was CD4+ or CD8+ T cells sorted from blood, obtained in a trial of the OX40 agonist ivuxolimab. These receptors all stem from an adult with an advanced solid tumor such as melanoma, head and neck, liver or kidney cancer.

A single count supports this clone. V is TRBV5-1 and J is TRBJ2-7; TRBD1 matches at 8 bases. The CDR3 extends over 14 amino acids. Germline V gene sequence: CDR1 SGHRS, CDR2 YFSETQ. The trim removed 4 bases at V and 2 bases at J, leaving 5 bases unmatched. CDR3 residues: CASSLGTGPYEQYF. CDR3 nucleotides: TGCGCCAGCAGCCTGGGGACAGGCCCCTACGAGCAGTACTTC.

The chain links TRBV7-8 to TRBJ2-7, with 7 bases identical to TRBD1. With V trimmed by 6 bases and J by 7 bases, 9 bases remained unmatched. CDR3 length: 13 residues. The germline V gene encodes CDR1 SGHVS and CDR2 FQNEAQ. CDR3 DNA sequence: TGTGCCAGCAGTTGGCGACAGGGCGGTGAGCAGTACTTC. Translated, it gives CASSWRQGGEQYF. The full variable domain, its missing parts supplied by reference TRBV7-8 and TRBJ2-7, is GAGVSQSPRYKVAKRGQDVALRCDPISGHVSLFWYQQALGQGPEFLTYFQNEAQLDKSGLPSDRFFAERPEGSVSTLKIQRTQQEDSAVYLCASSWRQGGEQYFGPGTRLTVT.

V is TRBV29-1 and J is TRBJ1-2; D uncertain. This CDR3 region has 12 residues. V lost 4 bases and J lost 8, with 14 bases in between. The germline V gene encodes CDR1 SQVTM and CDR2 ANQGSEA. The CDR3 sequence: CSVAASPTGYTF. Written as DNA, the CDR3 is TGCAGCGTTGCTGCCAGCCCTACGGGCTACACCTTC. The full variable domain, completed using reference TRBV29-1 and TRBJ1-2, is SAVISQKPSRDICQRGTSLTIQCQVDSQVTMMFWYRQQPGQSLTLIATANQGSEATYESGFVIDKFPISRPNLTFSTLTVSNMSPEDSSIYLCSVAASPTGYTFGSGTRLTVV.

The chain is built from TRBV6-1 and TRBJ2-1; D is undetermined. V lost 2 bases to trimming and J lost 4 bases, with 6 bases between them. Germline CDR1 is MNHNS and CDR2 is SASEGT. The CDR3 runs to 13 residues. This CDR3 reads CASSESLYNEQFF. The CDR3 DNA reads TGTGCCAGCAGTGAAAGTCTATACAATGAGCAGTTCTTC.